The 22 T cell receptor beta chains reported below all come from one sample, sequenced in a study of T cells in Graves' hyperthyroidism and ophthalmopathy. The investigators amplified TCR beta CDR3 regions from RNA transcripts. Primed by the HTBI set, a first-round RT-PCR was run on the TCR CDR3. A single record per CDR3 protein comes from TCRdb applying MiXCR to the multiplex PCR reads. Of about 98,000 distinct CDR3 sequences listed, roughly 40% were seen once; the top ten hold roughly 10%. The source material was peripheral blood or thyroid tissue (not recorded which). Source of these receptors: a woman aged 30 to 39 with Graves' hyperthyroidism.

This clonotype was detected many times. The J gene is TRBJ1-1, the V gene TRBV10-3, with D tentatively TRBD1 (5 bases). Germline CDR1 is ENHRY and CDR2 is SYGVKD. V lost 0 bases, J lost 4 bases, and 15 bases lay in between. The CDR3 covers 16 residues. The CDR3, as DNA: TGTGCCATCAGTGAGTCGAAACGGGGGTGGACCACTGAAGCTTTCTTT. Translating gives CAISESKRGWTTEAFF.

In this sample, this clonotype turned up many times. The chain combines TRBV2 with TRBJ2-5, with 9 nucleotides matching TRBD2. This CDR3 has 13 amino acids. The trim removed 4 bases at V and 6 bases at J, leaving 3 bases unmatched. Germline V CDR1 and CDR2: SNHLY, FYNNEI. For the CDR3, the DNA is TGTGCCAGCAGTGGTAGCGGGAGTAAGACCCAGTACTTC. As protein: CASSGSGSKTQYF.

This clonotype was recorded once. The gene calls are TRBV10-2 and TRBJ2-7, with D unclear. Per the germline V gene, CDR1 is WSHSY and CDR2 is SAAADI. The V and J ends lost 5 bases and 6 bases respectively, with 8 bases between them. The CDR3 is 11 residues long. CDR3 residues: CASSSHSEQYF. CDR3 nucleotide sequence: TGCGCCAGCAGTTCCCACTCCGAGCAGTACTTC.

This chain connects TRBV20-1 to TRBJ2-3, with 15 positions matching TRBD2. This CDR3 comprises 17 residues. CDR1 and CDR2 from the germline V gene are DFQATT and SNEGSKA (reference sequence). With V trimmed by 0 bases and J by 3 bases, 4 bases remained unmatched. The CDR3 region has the DNA TGCAGTGCTAGAGAACGGACTAGCGGGAGGGCAACAGATACGCAGTATTTT. Translation gives CSARERTSGRATDTQYF.

In its sample, this clonotype was seen many times. In nucleotides, the CDR3 is TGTGCCAGCAGCTTAGTGTGGACAGGGGACGAGCAGTACTTC. This sequence encodes CASSLVWTGDEQYF. The chain uses TRBV7-8 and TRBJ2-7; 9 bases are shared with TRBD1. V gave up 1 base and J gave up 5 bases; unmatched junction bases: 3. CDR1 is SGHVS, CDR2 FQNEAQ, per germline. The CDR3 loop spans 14 amino acids. The whole variable domain, remainder taken from reference TRBV7-8 and TRBJ2-7, is GAGVSQSPRYKVAKRGQDVALRCDPISGHVSLFWYQQALGQGPEFLTYFQNEAQLDKSGLPSDRFFAERPEGSVSTLKIQRTQQEDSAVYLCASSLVWTGDEQYFGPGTRLTVT.

The chain uses TRBV11-2 and TRBJ2-5, with TRBD1 matching 9 bases. Germline-derived CDR1 and CDR2 are SGHAT and FQNNGV. V shed 2 bases, J shed 9 bases, and the junction held 16 bases outside the gene matches. CDR3 size: 17 residues. The DNA of the CDR3 is TGTGCCAGCAGCTTATCCAGGGACAGGGTGAGCAATCAGCCCCAGTACTTC. This translates into CASSLSRDRVSNQPQYF.

This clonotype was counted ten times or more. The rearrangement uses TRBV4-1 and TRBJ2-3; D uncertain. With 4 bases removed from V and 4 bases from J, the gap between germline ends came to 21 bases. This CDR3 is built from 17 residues. The germline gives CDR1 MGHRA, CDR2 YSYEKL. The CDR3 protein is CASSPLTRGNKADTQYF. CDR3 sequence (DNA): TGCGCCAGCAGCCCCCTTACACGAGGCAACAAGGCAGATACGCAGTATTTT.

CDR3 residues: CAQRQTRETQYF. The CDR3 DNA sequence: TGTGCCCAGAGACAGACAAGGGAGACCCAGTACTTC. The gene calls are TRBV7-6 and TRBJ2-5; maybe TRBD1 (5 bases). CDR1 SGHVS and CDR2 FNYEAQ come from the germline V gene. CDR3 size: 12 residues. Trimming took 11 bases from V and 5 from J, leaving 15 bases between them.

This clonotype appeared many times. The CDR3 reads CSASPRDRVDTQYF. The CDR3, as DNA: TGCAGTGCATCACCCCGGGACAGGGTTGATACGCAGTATTTT. The chain recombines TRBV20-1 with TRBJ2-3, with TRBD1 identical over 9 bases. The CDR3 covers 14 residues. Germline V gives CDR1 DFQATT, CDR2 SNEGSKA (reference sequence). Trimming at V came to 6 bases and at J to 6 bases, leaving 10 bases not matched to a gene.

This clonotype was detected many times. This chain connects TRBV10-2 to TRBJ2-3; 9 positions agree with TRBD2. This CDR3 region has 16 residues. Germline loops: CDR1 WSHSY, CDR2 SAAADI. Germline trimming cut 11 bases from V and 2 bases from J; bases unmatched to any gene: 14. CDR3 sequence reads: CAASVGAGGPTDTQYF. Here the CDR3 DNA reads TGCGCCGCATCCGTAGGAGCGGGAGGACCCACAGATACGCAGTATTTT.

This clonotype appeared many times. The CDR3 DNA reads TGCGCCAGCAGCAGCACGTTCGGGGCAGGGGTTCCCTACGAGCAGTACTTC. Protein: CASSSTFGAGVPYEQYF. The chain couples TRBV5-1 to TRBJ2-7; possibly TRBD1 for D (6 bases). The V gene lost 4 bases and the J gene lost 2 bases, with 22 bases spanning the gap. Germline lookup yields CDR1 SGHRS and CDR2 YFSETQ. CDR3 length: 17 amino acids. Using reference TRBV5-1 and TRBJ2-7 for the parts outside the CDR3, the full variable domain is KAGVTQTPRYLIKTRGQQVTLSCSPISGHRSVSWYQQTPGQGLQFLFEYFSETQRNKGNFPGRFSGRQFSNSRSEMNVSTLELGDSALYLCASSSTFGAGVPYEQYFGPGTRLTVT.

This sequence joins TRBV24-1 and TRBJ2-7; D possibly corresponds to TRBD2 (6 bases). This CDR3 is built from 15 residues. The V end lost 1 base, the J end lost 3 bases, and 12 bases lay between the germline ends. Germline V gives CDR1 KGHDR, CDR2 SFDVKD. The CDR3 region has the DNA TGTGCCACCAGTGATTTTACGGGAGACTTCTACGAGCAGTACTTC. This sequence encodes CATSDFTGDFYEQYF.

This clonotype was seen a handful of times. The V gene is TRBV24-1, the J gene TRBJ2-3; D unresolved. CDR1 and CDR2 (germline): KGHDR, SFDVKD. Between the trimmed V and J ends, which lost 1 base and 0 bases, there was a span of 7 bases. CDR3 length equals 15 residues. CDR3: CATSDFPRSTDTQYF. CDR3 in DNA: TGTGCCACCAGTGATTTCCCCAGAAGCACAGATACGCAGTATTTT.

Notes on this clonotype: A read error is likely, as this CDR3 ends without the conserved phenylalanine or tryptophan. The DNA is omitted, as the CDR3 cannot be located on it reliably, and the CDR3 follows TCRdb's listing. The V gene is TRBV3-1, the J gene TRBJ2-5; the D segment call TRBD1 is taken from the table without a DNA check. The germline CDR1 and CDR2 sequences are LGHDT and YNNKEL (reference sequence). The CDR3 extends over 10 residues, inclusive of both ends. The CDR3 is CASTLGLGPR.

This clonotype came up many times. V and J are TRBV7-9 and TRBJ1-1; D uncertain. V lost 5 bases and J 1 base, leaving 11 bases between the germline ends. This CDR3 has 14 residues. Per the germline V gene, CDR1 is SEHNR and CDR2 is FQNEAQ (reference sequence). The CDR3 sequence: CASSAKEWNTEAFF. The DNA for the CDR3 is TGTGCCAGCAGCGCTAAAGAGTGGAACACTGAAGCTTTCTTT.

This clonotype showed up many times. V and J are TRBV28 and TRBJ2-7; D remains ambiguous. V lost 8 bases, J lost 0 bases, and 14 bases lay in between. There are 14 residues in the CDR3. CDR1 is MDHEN and CDR2 is SYDVKM in the germline V gene. CDR3 bases: TGTGCCAGCGGACCGTGGGGTAGCTCCTACGAGCAGTACTTC. This encodes CASGPWGSSYEQYF.

The table lists this clonotype with many counts. The rearrangement joins TRBV12-3 or TRBV12-4 to TRBJ1-1, with D possibly being TRBD1 (6 bases). There are 14 residues in the CDR3. V was pared by 6 bases and J by 4 bases, with 15 bases between. The CDR3 reads CASRETGPSTEAFF. The DNA for the CDR3 is TGTGCCAGCAGGGAGACAGGACCGTCCACTGAAGCTTTCTTT.

Of note for this clonotype: The junction shows a germline mismatch at one end, possibly a read error. The gene calls are TRBV10-3 and TRBJ1-6; 10 nucleotides line up with TRBD1. The germline gives CDR1 ENHRY, CDR2 SYGVKD. The CDR3 covers 14 residues. CDR3 residues: CAISGTGVNPPLHF. As DNA, the CDR3 is TGCGCCATCAGCGGGACAGGGGTAAATCCACCCCTCCACTTT.

This clonotype has a single count. The chain is built from TRBV15 and TRBJ2-2; D is undetermined. Germline V gene lookup returns CDR1 LNHNV and CDR2 YYDKDF (reference sequence). Trimming cost V 4 bases and J 5 bases, with 11 bases left between them. The length of the CDR3 is 14 residues. DNA of the CDR3: TGTGCCACCAGCACCCCCCGGCGGACCGGGGAGCTGTTTTTT. This translates into CATSTPRRTGELFF. Full variable domain (outside the CDR3, taken from reference TRBV15 and TRBJ2-2): DAMVIQNPRYQVTQFGKPVTLSCSQTLNHNVMYWYQQKSSQAPKLLFHYYDKDFNNEADTPDNFQSRRPNTSFCFLDIRSPGLGDTAMYLCATSTPRRTGELFFGEGSRLTVL.

This sequence joins TRBV6-5 and TRBJ2-3, with 7 bases matching TRBD2. CDR1 MNHEY and CDR2 SVGAGI come from the germline V gene. The CDR3 is 14 residues long. Germline trimming cut 6 bases from V and 4 bases from J; bases unmatched to any gene: 7. CDR3 sequence reads: CASRRLADADTQYF. CDR3 bases: TGTGCCAGCAGGCGACTAGCTGATGCAGATACGCAGTATTTT.

At least ten counts were recorded for this clonotype. V gene TRBV20-1 combines with J gene TRBJ2-7, with 7 bases that match TRBD1. Trimming cost V 3 bases and J 3 bases; bases outside gene matches: 5. CDR3 size: 13 residues. In germline, CDR1 is DFQATT, CDR2 SNEGSKA (reference sequence). The CDR3, as DNA: TGCAGTGCTAGTTCGCAGGGGGTCTACGAGCAGTACTTC. This translates into CSASSQGVYEQYF.

There are many counts of this clonotype. This rearrangement joins TRBV4-2 to TRBJ1-4, with D unclear. The germline V gene has CDR1 LGHNA and CDR2 YNFKEQ. V was clipped by 1 base and J by 3 bases, with 9 bases between them. The CDR3 runs 15 residues. The CDR3 DNA sequence: TGTGCCAGCAGCCAAGGAGTCGGCGCTAATGAAAAACTGTTTTTT. The encoded protein is CASSQGVGANEKLFF.